This record covers a single T cell receptor (beta chain). How the authors handled the data: Nucleated cell counts were estimated from reference gene primer amplification. Using immunoSEQ multiplex PCR, the repertoire was profiled, and TCRdb retains in-frame clones only, with some absent. Clone size and V and J calls were adopted from that table, with D and trimming inferred from the DNA. The sample includes over 90,000 clones, about nine tenths of them seen just once. The data belong to a study of blood T cell repertoires in COVID-19. Study information: Acute and convalescent COVID-19 samples came from the United States, Italy and Spain. T cells, B-cell-depleted T cells, or PBMCs provided the cDNA or gDNA that served as material.

Sample: peripheral blood. This TCR came from a woman older than 75 in a cohort sampled during active COVID-19.

This chain's CDR3 is CASSLDPRSGQGVTSPLHF. The DNA of the CDR3 is TGTGCCAGCAGCTTAGATCCCCGATCAGGACAGGGGGTCACGTCACCCCTCCACTTT. The rearrangement uses TRBV7-2 and TRBJ1-6; 10 bases are shared with TRBD1. CDR1 and CDR2 from the germline V gene are SGHTA and FQGNSA. The CDR3 consists of 19 residues. The ends lost 1 base at V and 10 bases at J; junction bases unmatched: 16.